The next 20 T cell receptor beta chains were all read from a single sample in a study of T cell repertoires in cytomegalovirus infection. TCRdb analysed the reads with MiXCR anew, one entry per CDR3 protein. The sample has about 300,000 distinct CDR3 sequences; about 8.8% are singletons. The sequencing sample was made of PBMCs. These receptors were taken from a human donor in good health (CMV status not recorded). Some clones in this sample may be carry-over from other donors' samples.

This clonotype was detected ten times or more. The genes are TRBV6-6 and TRBJ2-7; 7 bases map to TRBD2. The CDR3 contains 15 residues. Trimming took 4 bases from V and 4 from J; bases not matched to a gene: 10. Per the germline V gene, CDR1 is MNHNY and CDR2 is SVGAGI (reference sequence). The CDR3 sequence is CASSSVRRGGYEQYF. The CDR3 DNA sequence: TGTGCCAGCAGTTCCGTTCGGCGCGGGGGTTACGAGCAGTACTTC.

This rearrangement joins TRBV5-1 to TRBJ1-1; D perhaps matches TRBD1 (5 bases). The CDR3 runs to 12 residues. Germline V lookup: CDR1 SGHRS, CDR2 YFSETQ. V gave up 7 bases and J gave up 11 bases, with 18 bases separating them. The CDR3 here is CASSRGDSEAFF. DNA of the CDR3: TGCGCCAGCTCGCGTGGGGACTCGGAGGCTTTCTTT.

This clonotype has more than one count but fewer than ten. The chain employs TRBV3-1 and TRBJ2-5; D is unclear. V was shortened by 0 bases and J by 5 bases, with 7 bases between the two germline ends. The CDR3 is made up of 13 amino acids. The germline CDR1 and CDR2 sequences are LGHDT and YNNKEL (reference sequence). The CDR3 coding sequence is TGTGCCAGCAGCCAAGAACTCATGGAGACCCAGTACTTC. Translated, it gives CASSQELMETQYF.

Comment on this clonotype: It may be a read error: a sequence one base away is much more abundant. The chain couples TRBV10-3 to TRBJ1-1; no clear D. The CDR3 contains 11 residues. V was shortened by 10 bases and J by 8 bases, with 14 bases between the two germline ends. Germline assignment: CDR1 ENHRY and CDR2 SYGVKD. CDR3 sequence reads: CATVTLGEAFF. CDR3 DNA sequence: TGTGCCACCGTCACCCTCGGGGAAGCTTTCTTT.

The chain has TRBV29-1 and TRBJ1-4; unclear D gene. Trimming stripped 7 bases from V and 0 bases from J, with 3 bases between. This CDR3 contains 11 residues. The germline V gene encodes CDR1 SQVTM and CDR2 ANQGSEA. For the CDR3, the DNA is TGCAGCGCGACAACTAATGAAAAACTGTTTTTT. Its translation: CSATTNEKLFF.

This rearrangement joins TRBV28 to TRBJ1-5; no clear D gene. Trimming cost V 1 base and J 4 bases, with 8 bases left between them. Per germline, CDR1 MDHEN and CDR2 SYDVKM. This CDR3 spans 14 amino acids. The CDR3 sequence: CASSLYKVNQPQHF. The CDR3 bases are TGTGCCAGCAGTTTATATAAAGTTAATCAGCCCCAGCATTTT.

This clonotype was picked up many times. The genes are TRBV20-1 and TRBJ1-5; TRBD1 matches 7 bases. CDR1 DFQATT and CDR2 SNEGSKA come from the germline V gene (reference sequence). The J segment lost 4 bases and the V segment lost 0 bases, leaving 6 bases of the junction unmatched. CDR3 length: 15 residues. The DNA of the CDR3 is TGCAGTGCTAGAGAAAGGGGGCTGTGGAATCAGCCCCAGCATTTT. It codes for CSARERGLWNQPQHF.

This clonotype was recorded a few times. V gene TRBV19 combines with J gene TRBJ2-2; 8 positions agree with TRBD1. The CDR3 is made up of 15 amino acids. V gave up 2 bases and J gave up 4 bases; unmatched junction bases: 3. Germline-derived CDR1 and CDR2 are LNHDA and SQIVND (reference sequence). The DNA of the CDR3 is TGTGCCAGTAGTATAAGTACAGGGGGCACCGGGGAGCTGTTTTTT. It encodes CASSISTGGTGELFF. The full variable domain, in which reference TRBV19 and TRBJ2-2 provide the parts outside the CDR3, is DGGITQSPKYLFRKEGQNVTLSCEQNLNHDAMYWYRQDPGQGLRLIYYSQIVNDFQKGDIAEGYSVSREKKESFPLTVTSAQKNPTAFYLCASSISTGGTGELFFGEGSRLTVL.

The sample holds many counts of this clonotype. The chain carries TRBV4-1 and TRBJ2-3; D unresolved. The germline V and J ends were trimmed by 1 base and 0 bases, with 11 bases remaining between them. The CDR3 contains 16 residues. Germline V gives CDR1 MGHRA, CDR2 YSYEKL. As DNA, the CDR3 is TGCGCCAGCAGCCAAGCGTCCTCGGAAAGCACAGATACGCAGTATTTT. This encodes CASSQASSESTDTQYF.

To note about this clonotype: A read error may be the cause here, since a much bigger clone is one base away. The rearrangement joins TRBV7-4 to TRBJ2-5, with no clear D. The germline CDR1 and CDR2 sequences are SGHVT and SQSDAQ. The CDR3 contains 17 residues. Trimming pared 8 bases from V and 2 bases from J, leaving 24 bases between. The CDR3: CASGIVPAASRQETQYF. Written as DNA, the CDR3 is TGTGCCAGCGGCATAGTCCCGGCAGCTAGTCGGCAAGAGACCCAGTACTTC.

This clonotype was seen a handful of times. V gene TRBV6-2 or TRBV6-3 combines with J gene TRBJ2-1; tentative D call: TRBD1 (6 bases). In germline, CDR1 is MNHEY, CDR2 SVGEGT. This CDR3 contains 14 residues. V lost 6 bases and J lost 13, with 22 bases in between. Here the CDR3 reads CASSLLRTVKIQFF. CDR3 sequence (DNA): TGTGCCAGCAGCCTCCTCCGGACAGTCAAGATTCAGTTCTTC.

At least ten counts were recorded for this clonotype. The CDR3 DNA reads as TGTGCCAGCAGCCTTTCGGGGTCCAGCGCCCATGAGCAGTTCTTC. Encoded protein: CASSLSGSSAHEQFF. The rearrangement links TRBV7-8 to TRBJ2-1, with a weak D call TRBD2 (5 bases). The length of the CDR3 is 15 residues. V gave up 5 bases and J gave up 8 bases, with 19 bases separating them. From germline, CDR1 is SGHVS and CDR2 FQNEAQ.

J is TRBJ1-2 and V is TRBV10-3; D not resolved. CDR1 is ENHRY, CDR2 SYGVKD, per germline. Trimming shortened V by 2 bases and J by 5 bases, and 6 bases separated the two germline ends. CDR3 length: 12 amino acids. The CDR3 nucleotides are TGTGCCATCAGTGAGGACGGTTATGGCTACACCTTC. Its protein product is CAISEDGYGYTF.

There are a few counts of this clonotype. This sequence joins TRBV20-1 and TRBJ2-3; TRBD2 aligns across 8 bases. There are 14 residues in the CDR3. Germline V gene data show CDR1 as DFQATT and CDR2 as SNEGSKA (reference sequence). The V gene end was trimmed by 7 bases and the J gene end by 6 bases; junction bases not matched to a gene: 12. For the CDR3, the DNA is TGCAGTGTCGGGGGGAGTAGCGGGGATGATACGCAGTATTTT. The encoded protein is CSVGGSSGDDTQYF.

This clonotype was recorded many times. V and J are TRBV28 and TRBJ2-5; weak D call: TRBD2 (5 bases). The CDR3 length is 16 residues. Germline CDR1 reads MDHEN; CDR2 reads SYDVKM. V was pared by 5 bases and J by 5 bases, with 21 bases between. The CDR3 sequence: CASSGDRNLRGETQYF. CDR3 bases: TGTGCCAGCAGTGGGGATCGAAACCTAAGAGGGGAGACCCAGTACTTC.

This chain uses TRBV9 with TRBJ2-3; D may be TRBD1 or TRBD2 (5 bases each). Trimming took 3 bases from V and 2 from J, leaving 13 bases between them. The germline gives CDR1 SGDLS, CDR2 YYNGEE. The CDR3 sequence is 15 residues long. The CDR3 loop is CASSAPGRNTDTQYF. DNA for the CDR3: TGTGCCAGCAGCGCTCCGGGACGGAACACAGATACGCAGTATTTT.

The chain uses TRBV6-6 and TRBJ1-1; no clear D gene. Trimming removed 2 bases at V and 3 bases at J, with 10 bases between. This CDR3 comprises 14 residues. The V gene's germline CDR1 is MNHNY and CDR2 SVGAGI (reference sequence). For the CDR3, the DNA is TGTGCCAGCAGTTACACCGTAATCGACACTGAAGCTTTCTTT. Amino acids: CASSYTVIDTEAFF.

In its sample, this clonotype was seen many times. The CDR3, as DNA: TGCGCCAGCAGCCAAGGCGTGGGACCCACCGGGGAGCTGTTTTTT. The encoded protein is CASSQGVGPTGELFF. The rearrangement links TRBV4-1 to TRBJ2-2; D may be TRBD1 or TRBD2 (5 bases each). Trimming took 1 base from V and 4 from J, leaving 10 bases between them. Germline V gene sequence: CDR1 MGHRA, CDR2 YSYEKL. The CDR3 covers 15 residues.

This clonotype was counted at least ten times. The chain is built from TRBV5-4 and TRBJ2-2; TRBD1 matches 10 bases. Looked up from germline, CDR1 is SGHNT and CDR2 is YYREEE (reference sequence). The J segment lost 4 bases and the V segment lost 2 bases, leaving 5 bases of the junction unmatched. The CDR3 runs to 16 residues. The CDR3 reads CASSLPGQGSTGELFF. The CDR3, as DNA: TGTGCCAGCAGCTTACCGGGACAGGGGAGCACCGGGGAGCTGTTTTTT.

This clonotype has a handful of counts. This may arise from a read error, as a much more abundant clone is one base away. The chain employs TRBV28 and TRBJ1-1; the D gene is possibly TRBD1 (5 bases). CDR3 length: 13 residues. With 6 bases removed from V and 1 base from J, the gap between germline ends came to 9 bases. CDR1 MDHEN and CDR2 SYDVKM come from the germline V gene. In DNA form, the CDR3 reads TGTGCCAGCAGCGCGGGGGGGAACACTGAAGCTTTCTTT. Translated, it gives CASSAGGNTEAFF.